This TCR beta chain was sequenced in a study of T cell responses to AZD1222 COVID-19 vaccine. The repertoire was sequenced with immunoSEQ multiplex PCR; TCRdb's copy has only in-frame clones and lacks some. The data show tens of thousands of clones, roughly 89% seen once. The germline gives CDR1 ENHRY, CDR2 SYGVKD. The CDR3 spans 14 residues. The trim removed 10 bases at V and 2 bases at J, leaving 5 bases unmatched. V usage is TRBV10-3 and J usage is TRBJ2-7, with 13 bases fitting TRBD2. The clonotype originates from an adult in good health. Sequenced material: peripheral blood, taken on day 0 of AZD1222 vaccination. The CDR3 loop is CATTGTSGAYEQYF. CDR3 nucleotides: TGTGCCACCACTGGGACTAGCGGGGCCTACGAGCAGTACTTC.